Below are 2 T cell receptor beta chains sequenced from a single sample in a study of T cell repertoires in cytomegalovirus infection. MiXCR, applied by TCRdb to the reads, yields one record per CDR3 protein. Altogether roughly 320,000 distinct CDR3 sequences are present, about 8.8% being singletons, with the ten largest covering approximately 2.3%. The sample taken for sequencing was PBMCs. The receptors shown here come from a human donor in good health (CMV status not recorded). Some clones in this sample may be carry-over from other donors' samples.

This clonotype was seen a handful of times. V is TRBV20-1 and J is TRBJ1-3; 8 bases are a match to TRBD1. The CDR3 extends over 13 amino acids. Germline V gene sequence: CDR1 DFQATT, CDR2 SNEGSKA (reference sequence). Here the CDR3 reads CSTRQGLVNTIYF. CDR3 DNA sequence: TGCAGCACCCGACAGGGGTTAGTCAACACCATATATTTT.

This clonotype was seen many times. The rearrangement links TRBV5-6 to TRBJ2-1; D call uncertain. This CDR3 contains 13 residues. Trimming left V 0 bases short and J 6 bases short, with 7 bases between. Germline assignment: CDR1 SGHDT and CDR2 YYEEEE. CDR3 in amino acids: CASSLGTTNEQFF. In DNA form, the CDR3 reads TGTGCCAGCAGCTTGGGGACCACCAATGAGCAGTTCTTC.